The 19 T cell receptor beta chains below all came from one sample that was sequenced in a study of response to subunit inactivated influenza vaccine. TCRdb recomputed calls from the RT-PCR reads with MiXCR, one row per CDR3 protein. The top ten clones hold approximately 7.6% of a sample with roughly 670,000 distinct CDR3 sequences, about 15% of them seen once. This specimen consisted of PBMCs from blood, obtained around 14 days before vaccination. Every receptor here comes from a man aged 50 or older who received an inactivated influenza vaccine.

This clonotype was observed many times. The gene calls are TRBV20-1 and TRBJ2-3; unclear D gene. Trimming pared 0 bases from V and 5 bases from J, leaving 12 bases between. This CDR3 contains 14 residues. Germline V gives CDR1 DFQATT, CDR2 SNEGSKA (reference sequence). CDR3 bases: TGCAGTGCTAGAGATCTCCATTCAGGAGATACGCAGTATTTT. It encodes CSARDLHSGDTQYF.

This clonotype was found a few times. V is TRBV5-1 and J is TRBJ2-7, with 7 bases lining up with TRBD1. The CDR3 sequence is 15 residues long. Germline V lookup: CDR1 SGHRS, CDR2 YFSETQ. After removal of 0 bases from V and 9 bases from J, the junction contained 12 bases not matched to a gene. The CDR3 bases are TGCGCCAGCAGCTTGGGCGGTGGCACAGGGGAAAGGCAGTACTTC. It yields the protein CASSLGGGTGERQYF. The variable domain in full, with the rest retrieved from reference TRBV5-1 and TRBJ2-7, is KAGVTQTPRYLIKTRGQQVTLSCSPISGHRSVSWYQQTPGQGLQFLFEYFSETQRNKGNFPGRFSGRQFSNSRSEMNVSTLELGDSALYLCASSLGGGTGERQYFGPGTRLTVT.

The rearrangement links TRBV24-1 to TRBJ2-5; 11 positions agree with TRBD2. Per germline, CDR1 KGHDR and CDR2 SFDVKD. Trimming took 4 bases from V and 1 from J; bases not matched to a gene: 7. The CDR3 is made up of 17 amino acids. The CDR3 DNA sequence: TGTGCCACCAGTGACCACGGACTAGCGGGCCGCCAAGAGACCCAGTACTTC. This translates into CATSDHGLAGRQETQYF.

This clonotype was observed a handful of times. The CDR3 coding sequence is TGTGCCAGCAGCGGTGGACAGGGGGCGGGGAAGGGAAACACTGAAGCTTTCTTT. Its protein product is CASSGGQGAGKGNTEAFF. The rearrangement joins TRBV9 to TRBJ1-1; 11 bases map to TRBD1. The CDR3 contains 18 residues. Germline CDR1 reads SGDLS; CDR2 reads YYNGEE. Trimming took 3 bases from V and 2 from J; bases not matched to a gene: 12.

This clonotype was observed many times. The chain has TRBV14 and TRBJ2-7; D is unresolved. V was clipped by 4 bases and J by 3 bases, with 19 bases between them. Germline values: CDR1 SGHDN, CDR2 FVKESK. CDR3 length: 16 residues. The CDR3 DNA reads TGTGCCAGCAGCCCCCCCGCTATTGGAGAAAACTACGAGCAGTACTTC. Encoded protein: CASSPPAIGENYEQYF.

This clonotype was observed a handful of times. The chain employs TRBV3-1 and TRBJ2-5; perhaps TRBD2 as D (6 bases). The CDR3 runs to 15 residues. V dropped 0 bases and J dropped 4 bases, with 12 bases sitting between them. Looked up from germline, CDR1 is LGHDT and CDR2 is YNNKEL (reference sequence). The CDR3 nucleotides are TGTGCCAGCAGCCAAGAATACACTAGCAGAGAGACCCAGTACTTC. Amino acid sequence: CASSQEYTSRETQYF.

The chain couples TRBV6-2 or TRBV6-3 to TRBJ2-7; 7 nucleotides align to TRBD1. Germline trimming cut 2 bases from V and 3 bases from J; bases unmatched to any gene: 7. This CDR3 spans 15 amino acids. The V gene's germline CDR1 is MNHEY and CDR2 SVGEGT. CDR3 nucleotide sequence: TGTGCCAGCAGTTACCTAACAGGGGTGGACTACGAGCAGTACTTC. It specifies CASSYLTGVDYEQYF.

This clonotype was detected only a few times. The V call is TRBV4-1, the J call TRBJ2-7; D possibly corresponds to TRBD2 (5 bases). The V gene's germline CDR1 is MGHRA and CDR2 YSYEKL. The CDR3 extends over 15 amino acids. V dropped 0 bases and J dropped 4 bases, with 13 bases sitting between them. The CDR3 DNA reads TGCGCCAGCAGCCAAGAGGGAGAATTGGGATACGAGCAGTACTTC. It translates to CASSQEGELGYEQYF.

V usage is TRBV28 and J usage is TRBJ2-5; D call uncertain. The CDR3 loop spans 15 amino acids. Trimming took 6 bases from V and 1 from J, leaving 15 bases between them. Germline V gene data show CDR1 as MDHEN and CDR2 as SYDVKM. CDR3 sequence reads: CASSSSAVSQETQYF. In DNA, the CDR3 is TGTGCCAGCAGCAGTTCCGCGGTCAGCCAAGAGACCCAGTACTTC.

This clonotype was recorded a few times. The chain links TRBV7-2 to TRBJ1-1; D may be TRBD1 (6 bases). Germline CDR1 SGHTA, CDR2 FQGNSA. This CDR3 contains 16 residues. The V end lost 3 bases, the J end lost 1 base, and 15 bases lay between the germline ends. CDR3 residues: CASSFPPLQGNTEAFF. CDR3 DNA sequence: TGTGCCAGCAGCTTCCCTCCATTACAGGGGAACACTGAAGCTTTCTTT.

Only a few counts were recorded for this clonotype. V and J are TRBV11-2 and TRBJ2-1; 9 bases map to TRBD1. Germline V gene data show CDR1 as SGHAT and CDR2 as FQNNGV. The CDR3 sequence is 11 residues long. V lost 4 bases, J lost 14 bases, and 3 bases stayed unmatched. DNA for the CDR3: TGTGCCAGCAGCTCGGGGACAGGGAAGTTCTTC. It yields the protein CASSSGTGKFF.

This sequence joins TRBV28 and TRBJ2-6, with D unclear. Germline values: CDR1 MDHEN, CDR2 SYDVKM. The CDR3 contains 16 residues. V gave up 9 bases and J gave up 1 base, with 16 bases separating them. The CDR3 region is CASNGLLSSGANVLTF. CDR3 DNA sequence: TGTGCCAGTAACGGGCTGTTGAGTTCTGGGGCCAACGTCCTGACTTTC.

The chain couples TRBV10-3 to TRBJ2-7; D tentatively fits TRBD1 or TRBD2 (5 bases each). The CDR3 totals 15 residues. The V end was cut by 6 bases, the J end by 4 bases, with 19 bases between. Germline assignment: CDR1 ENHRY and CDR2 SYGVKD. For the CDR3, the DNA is TGTGCCATCAGCCCCGAGGGGCAAGTTGAATACGAGCAGTACTTC. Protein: CAISPEGQVEYEQYF.

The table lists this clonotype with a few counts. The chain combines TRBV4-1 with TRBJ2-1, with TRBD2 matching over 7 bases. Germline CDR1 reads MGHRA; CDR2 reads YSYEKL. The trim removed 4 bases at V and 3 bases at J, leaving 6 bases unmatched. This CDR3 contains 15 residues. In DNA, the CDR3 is TGCGCCAGCAGCCCGGGGGGACTTATCTACAATGAGCAGTTCTTC. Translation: CASSPGGLIYNEQFF.

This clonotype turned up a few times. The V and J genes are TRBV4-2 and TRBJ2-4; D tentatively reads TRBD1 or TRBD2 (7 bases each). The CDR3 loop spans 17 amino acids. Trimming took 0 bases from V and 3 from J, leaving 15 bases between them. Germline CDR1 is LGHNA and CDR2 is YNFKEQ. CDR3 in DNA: TGTGCCAGCAGCCAAGAGATACAGGGGAGGGGCAAAAACATTCAGTACTTC. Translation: CASSQEIQGRGKNIQYF.

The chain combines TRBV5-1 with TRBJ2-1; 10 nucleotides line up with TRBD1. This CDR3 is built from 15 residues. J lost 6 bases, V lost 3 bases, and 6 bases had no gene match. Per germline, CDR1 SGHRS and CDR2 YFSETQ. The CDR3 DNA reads TGCGCCAGCAGCTACCTCGGGACAGGGGTCAATGAGCAGTTCTTC. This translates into CASSYLGTGVNEQFF.

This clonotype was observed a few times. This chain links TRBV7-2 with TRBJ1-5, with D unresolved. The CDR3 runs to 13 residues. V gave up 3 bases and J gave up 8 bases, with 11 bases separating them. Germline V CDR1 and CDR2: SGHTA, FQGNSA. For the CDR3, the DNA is TGTGCCAGCAGCTTTGGAGGTGTCGAGCCCCAGCATTTT. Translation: CASSFGGVEPQHF. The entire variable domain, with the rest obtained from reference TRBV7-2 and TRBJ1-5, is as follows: GAGVSQSPSNKVTEKGKDVELRCDPISGHTALYWYRQSLGQGLEFLIYFQGNSAPDKSGLPSDRFSAERTGGSVSTLTIQRTQQEDSAVYLCASSFGGVEPQHFGDGTRLSIL.

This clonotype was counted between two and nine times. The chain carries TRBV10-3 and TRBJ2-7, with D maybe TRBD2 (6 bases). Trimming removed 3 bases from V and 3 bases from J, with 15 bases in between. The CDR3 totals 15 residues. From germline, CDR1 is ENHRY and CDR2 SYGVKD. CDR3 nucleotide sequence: TGTGCCATCAGTGATGGTGGCGGAGGGATCTACGAGCAGTACTTC. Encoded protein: CAISDGGGGIYEQYF.

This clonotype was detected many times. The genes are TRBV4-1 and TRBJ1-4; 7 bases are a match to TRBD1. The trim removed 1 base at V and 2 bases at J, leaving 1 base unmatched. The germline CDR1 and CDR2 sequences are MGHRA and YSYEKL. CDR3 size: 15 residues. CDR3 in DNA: TGCGCCAGCAGCCAAGCAGGGGGGACTAATGAAAAACTGTTTTTT. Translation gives CASSQAGGTNEKLFF.